These 28 T cell receptor beta chains were all obtained from the same sample, sequenced in a study of T cells in Graves' hyperthyroidism and ophthalmopathy. Authors of the study amplified TCR beta CDR3 regions from RNA transcripts. Primed by the HTBI set, a first-round RT-PCR was run on the TCR CDR3. MiXCR, run by TCRdb on the multiplex PCR reads, gives a single entry per CDR3 protein. The sample lists fewer than 550,000 distinct CDR3 sequences; around 22% were seen once. Sequencing was done on a sample of blood. These receptors originate from a woman under 40 with Graves' ophthalmopathy.

This clonotype was counted a few times. This chain joins TRBV28 and TRBJ2-5, with a weak D call TRBD1 (6 bases). Germline V lookup: CDR1 MDHEN, CDR2 SYDVKM. The CDR3 sequence is 15 residues long. V gave up 6 bases and J gave up 1 base, with 15 bases separating them. The CDR3 reads CASRASTGSQETQYF. The CDR3 bases are TGTGCCAGCAGAGCGTCGACAGGCTCCCAAGAGACCCAGTACTTC.

This clonotype was counted at least ten times. The chain joins TRBV7-2 to TRBJ2-5; no reliable D call. Germline loops: CDR1 SGHTA, CDR2 FQGNSA. The CDR3 has 14 residues. V gave up 5 bases and J gave up 2 bases, with 12 bases separating them. CDR3 bases: TGTGCCAGCAGCCGGTTGTTCTCACAAGAGACCCAGTACTTC. Translated: CASSRLFSQETQYF.

The sample holds many counts of this clonotype. A read error may account for a junction end that differs from germline. V gene TRBV7-8 combines with J gene TRBJ2-7, with TRBD1 as a possible D gene (5 bases). The CDR3 runs to 15 residues. Germline CDR1 SGHVS, CDR2 FQNEAQ. CDR3 bases: TGTGCCAGCGGCTTCGTCACGGCAGGGCTCCACGAGCAGTACTTC. Encoded protein: CASGFVTAGLHEQYF.

This clonotype has at least ten counts. The chain recombines TRBV7-9 with TRBJ2-7; perhaps D is TRBD1 or TRBD2 (6 bases each). Germline V gene sequence: CDR1 SEHNR, CDR2 FQNEAQ (reference sequence). The CDR3 is 13 amino acids. V dropped 1 base and J dropped 5 bases, with 9 bases sitting between them. The CDR3 DNA is TGTGCCAGCAGCTTAGGAGGGGGGAACGAGCAGTACTTC. Translation: CASSLGGGNEQYF.

This clonotype has at least ten counts. The chain carries TRBV11-2 and TRBJ2-5, with no clear D. Deletions cut 1 base from V and 6 bases from J, with 9 bases between. CDR3 length equals 13 residues. Germline V lookup: CDR1 SGHAT, CDR2 FQNNGV. The CDR3 sequence: CASSLGAGQTQYF. CDR3 in DNA: TGTGCCAGCAGCTTAGGGGCAGGACAGACCCAGTACTTC. Full variable domain (outside the CDR3, taken from reference TRBV11-2 and TRBJ2-5): EAGVAQSPRYKIIEKRQSVAFWCNPISGHATLYWYQQILGQGPKLLIQFQNNGVVDDSQLPKDRFSAERLKGVDSTLKIQPAKLEDSAVYLCASSLGAGQTQYFGPGTRLLVL.

This clonotype was detected many times. DNA of the CDR3: TGCGCCAGCAGCCAAGATTCGAGGGCAGGAAGCTCCTACGAGCAGTACTTC. This sequence encodes CASSQDSRAGSSYEQYF. The rearrangement uses TRBV4-1 and TRBJ2-7; D may be TRBD2 (5 bases). V lost 0 bases and J 0 bases, leaving 15 bases between the germline ends. The germline CDR1 and CDR2 sequences are MGHRA and YSYEKL. The CDR3 is made up of 17 amino acids.

This chain uses TRBV28 with TRBJ1-5; TRBD1 is a possible D gene (5 bases). The V gene's germline CDR1 is MDHEN and CDR2 SYDVKM. There are 12 residues in the CDR3. The V end lost 8 bases, the J end lost 7 bases, and 12 bases lay between the germline ends. This CDR3 reads CASLAGGQPQHF. For the CDR3, the DNA is TGTGCCAGCCTGGCCGGGGGGCAGCCCCAGCATTTT. The complete variable domain, with remaining parts taken from reference TRBV28 and TRBJ1-5, reads DVKVTQSSRYLVKRTGEKVFLECVQDMDHENMFWYRQDPGLGLRLIYFSYDVKMKEKGDIPEGYSVSREKKERFSLILESASTNQTSMYLCASLAGGQPQHFGDGTRLSIL.

The chain employs TRBV6-1 and TRBJ2-2; tentative D call: TRBD2 (5 bases). Trimming left V 4 bases short and J 6 bases short, with 9 bases between. Per the germline V gene, CDR1 is MNHNS and CDR2 is SASEGT. The CDR3 loop spans 13 amino acids. In nucleotides, the CDR3 is TGTGCCAGCAGTGTAATTAGCGCCGGGGAGCTGTTTTTT. It is translated as CASSVISAGELFF.

At least ten counts were recorded for this clonotype. The V call is TRBV7-8, the J call TRBJ1-6, with D possibly matching TRBD1 (5 bases). Trimming cost V 4 bases and J 10 bases, with 20 bases left between them. Germline V gives CDR1 SGHVS, CDR2 FQNEAQ. This CDR3 contains 16 residues. The CDR3 DNA reads as TGTGCCAGCAGCTCGGCGGTCCAGGGAGGGAACTCACCCCTCCACTTT. It is translated as CASSSAVQGGNSPLHF.

Worth noting for this clonotype: A read error may explain this, as a much larger clone is one base away. The V and J genes are TRBV11-2 and TRBJ1-5, with D unclear. Looked up from germline, CDR1 is SGHAT and CDR2 is FQNNGV. This CDR3 region has 12 residues. The CDR3 here is CASILSLQPQHF. CDR3 bases: TGTGCCAGCATCTTAAGTCTTCAGCCCCAGCATTTT.

This clonotype came up once. The chain employs TRBV20-1 and TRBJ2-5; TRBD2 might be the D (7 bases). V shed 3 bases and J shed 2 bases, with 16 bases lying between them. The CDR3 totals 15 residues. Germline V lookup: CDR1 DFQATT, CDR2 SNEGSKA (reference sequence). CDR3 residues: CSARKGGGRQETQYF. The CDR3 DNA reads as TGCAGTGCTAGGAAAGGGGGGGGACGGCAAGAGACCCAGTACTTC.

This clonotype was counted at least ten times. This chain links TRBV27 with TRBJ1-1; TRBD1 aligns across 8 bases. V lost 5 bases, J lost 0 bases, and 11 bases stayed unmatched. Germline lookup yields CDR1 MNHEY and CDR2 SMNVEV (reference sequence). This CDR3 has 17 amino acids. The CDR3, as DNA: TGTGCCAGCAGTAACCTCAAGACAGGGGCGGTGAACACTGAAGCTTTCTTT. Its translation: CASSNLKTGAVNTEAFF.

Ten or more counts support this clonotype. This chain uses TRBV27 with TRBJ2-5; D is uncertain. The V and J ends lost 2 bases and 5 bases respectively, with 9 bases between them. Germline V lookup: CDR1 MNHEY, CDR2 SMNVEV (reference sequence). This CDR3 spans 13 amino acids. The CDR3 bases are TGTGCCAGCAGTTTAGGAGTGACGGAGACCCAGTACTTC. This gives the protein CASSLGVTETQYF.

Many counts were recorded for this clonotype. The chain combines TRBV6-5 with TRBJ1-1; no clear D. Germline V gene data show CDR1 as MNHEY and CDR2 as SVGAGI. The CDR3 is made up of 15 amino acids. V lost 2 bases, J lost 0 bases, and 10 bases lay in between. In DNA form, the CDR3 reads TGTGCCAGCAGTTACAGGTCCAGCGTGAACACTGAAGCTTTCTTT. Protein: CASSYRSSVNTEAFF.

This rearrangement joins TRBV30 to TRBJ1-1, with D unclear. Germline CDR1 GTSNPN, CDR2 SVGIG (reference sequence). Trimming shortened V by 0 bases and J by 10 bases, and 12 bases separated the two germline ends. The CDR3 runs to 12 residues. As DNA, the CDR3 is TGTGCCTGGAGTGTACGGGCTTTCGGAGCTTTCTTT. This translates into CAWSVRAFGAFF.

Many counts were recorded for this clonotype. The rearrangement joins TRBV5-1 to TRBJ2-2; no firm D call. CDR1 and CDR2 (germline): SGHRS, YFSETQ. The ends were cut back, 4 bases at V and 7 bases at J, with 14 bases in the middle. This CDR3 region has 14 residues. The CDR3 DNA is TGCGCCAGCAGCCCAGGATCAGGAAACGGGGAGCTGTTTTTT. This sequence encodes CASSPGSGNGELFF.

This clonotype was detected only a few times. The chain links TRBV4-1 to TRBJ2-7; 9 bases are a match to TRBD1. CDR1 and CDR2 (germline): MGHRA, YSYEKL. J lost 4 bases, V lost 3 bases, and 7 bases had no gene match. CDR3 length: 15 residues. The CDR3 coding sequence is TGCGCCAGCAGCCACATTACAGGGGGCGAATACGAGCAGTACTTC. As protein: CASSHITGGEYEQYF.

This clonotype was picked up many times. The V call is TRBV20-1, the J call TRBJ2-4; 8 nucleotides line up with TRBD2. The CDR3 covers 13 residues. Germline CDR1 DFQATT, CDR2 SNEGSKA (reference sequence). Trimming cost V 3 bases and J 6 bases; bases outside gene matches: 4. Here the CDR3 reads CSARGLVSNIQYF. The CDR3 nucleotides are TGCAGTGCTAGGGGACTAGTCTCAAACATTCAGTACTTC.

This clonotype has ten or more counts. The chain combines TRBV6-2 or TRBV6-3 with TRBJ2-7; 7 bases are a match to TRBD1. Germline lookup yields CDR1 MNHEY and CDR2 SVGEGT. The CDR3 totals 15 residues. Trimming removed 6 bases from V and 9 bases from J; junction bases left unmatched: 17. DNA of the CDR3: TGTGCCAGCAGAACTCGACAGGGAGATATACGAGGGCAGTACTTC. This encodes CASRTRQGDIRGQYF.

This clonotype was counted ten times or more. This chain connects TRBV25-1 to TRBJ1-2; D is perhaps TRBD1 (6 bases). Germline CDR1 and CDR2: MGHDK and SYGVNS. Trimming removed 3 bases at V and 5 bases at J, with 13 bases between. The CDR3 is 14 residues long. The CDR3 sequence is CASSERGVPYGYTF. CDR3 in DNA: TGTGCCAGCAGTGAGAGGGGGGTTCCTTATGGCTACACCTTC.

The table lists this clonotype with a count of one. The CDR3 nucleotides read TGTGCCGCGGGGGACATCTCCTACGAGCAGTACTTC. It specifies CAAGDISYEQYF. The rearrangement uses TRBV6-1 and TRBJ2-7; D may be TRBD2 (7 bases). Trimming shortened V by 11 bases and J by 0 bases, and 11 bases separated the two germline ends. This CDR3 is 12 amino acids long. CDR1 and CDR2 from the germline V gene are MNHNS and SASEGT.

V gene TRBV28 combines with J gene TRBJ2-7; the D gene is possibly TRBD2 (6 bases). CDR3 size: 14 residues. Germline lookup yields CDR1 MDHEN and CDR2 SYDVKM. V was trimmed by 8 bases and J by 0 bases, leaving 14 bases between them. The CDR3 is CASQPPGSSYEQYV. The CDR3 DNA is TGTGCCAGCCAACCCCCCGGGAGCTCCTACGAGCAGTACGTC.

In this sample, this clonotype turned up many times. The CDR3 sequence is CASSLEGMRMTEAFF. CDR3 in DNA: TGCGCCAGCAGCTTGGAAGGGATGAGGATGACTGAAGCTTTCTTT. V and J are TRBV5-1 and TRBJ1-1; D gene ambiguous. This CDR3 has 15 residues. The V and J ends lost 0 bases and 5 bases respectively, with 14 bases between them. Germline V gene lookup returns CDR1 SGHRS and CDR2 YFSETQ.

This chain connects TRBV28 to TRBJ2-7; weak D call: TRBD2 (6 bases). Trimming stripped 9 bases from V and 2 bases from J, with 17 bases between. This CDR3 comprises 14 residues. From germline, CDR1 is MDHEN and CDR2 SYDVKM. CDR3 in DNA: TGTGCCAGTCTTATGGGGGGACCTCCCTACGAGCAGTACTTC. It translates to CASLMGGPPYEQYF.

Ten or more counts support this clonotype. The chain couples TRBV4-1 to TRBJ1-1, with D possibly matching TRBD1 (5 bases). Between the trimmed V and J ends, which lost 0 bases and 10 bases, there was a span of 15 bases. CDR3 length equals 14 residues. Germline V gene lookup returns CDR1 MGHRA and CDR2 YSYEKL. The CDR3 loop is CASSQDPGKGRAFF. The CDR3 bases are TGCGCCAGCAGCCAAGACCCGGGGAAGGGGAGAGCTTTCTTT.

This clonotype was seen more than once but under ten times. This sequence joins TRBV6-5 and TRBJ2-7; D not resolved. The CDR3 sequence is 15 residues long. Germline V lookup: CDR1 MNHEY, CDR2 SVGAGI. V shed 2 bases and J shed 2 bases, with 13 bases lying between them. The CDR3: CASSYRDGPTYEQYF. The CDR3 DNA sequence: TGTGCCAGCAGTTACCGAGACGGACCCACCTACGAGCAGTACTTC.

This clonotype was recorded at least ten times. This chain connects TRBV5-1 to TRBJ1-5; 7 nucleotides agree with TRBD1. After removal of 4 bases from V and 7 bases from J, the junction contained 11 bases not matched to a gene. Per germline, CDR1 SGHRS and CDR2 YFSETQ. The CDR3 is made up of 15 amino acids. CDR3 in amino acids: CASSTTGVQGQPQHF. As DNA, the CDR3 is TGCGCCAGCAGCACTACAGGGGTCCAGGGGCAGCCCCAGCATTTT. Combining the CDR3 with reference TRBV5-1 and TRBJ1-5 gives the whole variable domain KAGVTQTPRYLIKTRGQQVTLSCSPISGHRSVSWYQQTPGQGLQFLFEYFSETQRNKGNFPGRFSGRQFSNSRSEMNVSTLELGDSALYLCASSTTGVQGQPQHFGDGTRLSIL.

This clonotype was seen at least ten times. In nucleotides, the CDR3 is TGTGCCAGCGTCACGTCAGGGGGCGAAGTGGGCACTGAAGCTTTCTTT. Its protein is CASVTSGGEVGTEAFF. The rearrangement joins TRBV11-2 to TRBJ1-1; 8 nucleotides line up with TRBD1. The CDR3 totals 16 residues. V lost 8 bases to trimming and J lost 4 bases; unmatched junction nucleotides: 15. From germline, CDR1 is SGHAT and CDR2 FQNNGV. Combining the CDR3 with reference TRBV11-2 and TRBJ1-1 gives the whole variable domain EAGVAQSPRYKIIEKRQSVAFWCNPISGHATLYWYQQILGQGPKLLIQFQNNGVVDDSQLPKDRFSAERLKGVDSTLKIQPAKLEDSAVYLCASVTSGGEVGTEAFFGQGTRLTVV.